Each of the 25 T cell receptor beta chains below was sequenced from the same sample in a study of CD8+CD57+ T cells in acquired aplastic anemia. Patients picked for sequencing had shown CD8+CD57+ cell expansion detected by flow cytometry. Profiles of TCR beta VDJ and CDR3 were generated from a genomic DNA template. TCRdb ran MiXCR on the reads and lists one entry per CDR3 protein. Of around 180,000 distinct CDR3 sequences listed, around 48% are singletons. Sample: sorted CD4+, CD8+, or CD8+CD57+ T cells (not recorded which) from PBMCs. The receptors derive from a human donor with aplastic anemia.

As regards this clonotype: The junction and the germline gene differ at one end; a read error may be behind it. The chain combines TRBV28 with TRBJ2-6; a weak D match, TRBD1 (5 bases). Per germline, CDR1 MDHEN and CDR2 SYDVKM. This CDR3 is built from 15 residues. The DNA for the CDR3 is TGTGCCAGCATCTCGGAAGGGTCTGGGGCCAACGTCCTGGCTTTC. Translated: CASISEGSGANVLAF.

V is TRBV5-1 and J is TRBJ1-6; 11 positions match TRBD1. V shed 2 bases and J 10 bases; nucleotides not matched to a gene: 5. Germline V gene lookup returns CDR1 SGHRS and CDR2 YFSETQ. The CDR3 loop spans 15 amino acids. The CDR3 nucleotides are TGCGCCAGCAGCTTAAAGGGACAGGGGGGGTCACCCCTCCACTTT. It specifies CASSLKGQGGSPLHF.

This rearrangement joins TRBV5-4 to TRBJ1-1; no definite D call. CDR3 length equals 13 residues. V was trimmed by 4 bases and J by 1 base, leaving 8 bases between them. CDR1 SGHNT and CDR2 YYREEE come from the germline V gene (reference sequence). CDR3 amino acids: CASSTSENTEAFF. In DNA form, the CDR3 reads TGTGCCAGCAGCACATCAGAGAACACTGAAGCTTTCTTT.

This clonotype was detected once. The chain employs TRBV19 and TRBJ2-2, with TRBD1 matching 8 bases. V trimming: 9 bases; J trimming: 5 bases; junction bases outside the gene matches: 8. The CDR3 has 14 residues. Per germline, CDR1 LNHDA and CDR2 SQIVND (reference sequence). Written as DNA, the CDR3 is TGTGCCAGCAGCTGGGACAGGTGGACCGGGGAGCTGTTTTTT. This codes for CASSWDRWTGELFF.

This clonotype was detected only once. The chain couples TRBV5-4 to TRBJ2-5, with 7 positions matching TRBD2. V lost 4 bases and J lost 5; bases outside the gene matches: 5. The CDR3 sequence is 13 residues long. Germline loops: CDR1 SGHNT, CDR2 YYREEE (reference sequence). The CDR3 nucleotides are TGTGCCAGCAGCGAAGCGGGACGGGAGACCCAGTACTTC. Residues: CASSEAGRETQYF.

The chain joins TRBV5-1 to TRBJ2-2; D call uncertain. Per the germline V gene, CDR1 is SGHRS and CDR2 is YFSETQ. Trimming removed 0 bases at V and 1 base at J, with 7 bases between. The CDR3 runs to 15 residues. Written as DNA, the CDR3 is TGCGCCAGCAGCTTGGGGTCGGGGAACACCGGGGAGCTGTTTTTT. Protein product: CASSLGSGNTGELFF.

This clonotype was observed at least ten times. V is TRBV2 and J is TRBJ2-5, with 7 bases that match TRBD1. Germline V gene sequence: CDR1 SNHLY, CDR2 FYNNEI. CDR3 length: 14 residues. V shed 10 bases, J shed 4 bases, and the junction held 12 bases outside the gene matches. The CDR3 DNA reads as TGTGCCACTTCACAGGGGTTAATAGGAGAGACCCAGTACTTC. It is translated as CATSQGLIGETQYF.

The CDR3 DNA reads TGTGCCAGCAGCTCCCTAGCGGGGAGCCAAGAGACCCAGTACTTC. Residues: CASSSLAGSQETQYF. The chain uses TRBV7-2 and TRBJ2-5; 9 bases fit TRBD2. Per germline, CDR1 SGHTA and CDR2 FQGNSA. This CDR3 has 15 amino acids. Trimming removed 4 bases from V and 1 base from J; junction bases left unmatched: 4. Full variable domain (remainder filled in from reference TRBV7-2 and TRBJ2-5): GAGVSQSPSNKVTEKGKDVELRCDPISGHTALYWYRQSLGQGLEFLIYFQGNSAPDKSGLPSDRFSAERTGGSVSTLTIQRTQQEDSAVYLCASSSLAGSQETQYFGPGTRLLVL.

The rearrangement uses TRBV7-2 and TRBJ2-7; 11 nucleotides agree with TRBD2. This CDR3 has 15 residues. Trimming cost V 1 base and J 4 bases; bases outside gene matches: 3. Germline V gives CDR1 SGHTA, CDR2 FQGNSA. In DNA, the CDR3 is TGTGCCAGCAGCTTAGTGCCTAGCGGGGGGTACGAGCAGTACTTC. It yields the protein CASSLVPSGGYEQYF.

The CDR3 nucleotides read TGTGCCAGCAGCGTAGGGTATCAGGGGACCTACGAGCAGTACTTC. This encodes CASSVGYQGTYEQYF. The chain combines TRBV19 with TRBJ2-7; weak D call: TRBD1 (6 bases). Germline CDR1 LNHDA, CDR2 SQIVND (reference sequence). The length of the CDR3 is 15 residues. Trimming cost V 9 bases and J 2 bases, with 20 bases left between them.

The chain joins TRBV13 to TRBJ2-3; D may be TRBD2 (5 bases). The CDR3 consists of 12 residues. Trimming shortened V by 8 bases and J by 4 bases, and 10 bases separated the two germline ends. Per germline, CDR1 PRHDT and CDR2 FYEKMQ (reference sequence). The CDR3 DNA sequence: TGTGCCAGCTCTTTGCGGGCAGATACGCAGTATTTT. It encodes CASSLRADTQYF.

This clonotype was seen at least ten times. The chain combines TRBV5-1 with TRBJ2-2; TRBD2 might be the D (5 bases). The V gene's germline CDR1 is SGHRS and CDR2 YFSETQ. This CDR3 has 15 amino acids. V lost 2 bases to trimming and J lost 1 base, with 9 bases between them. The CDR3 nucleotides read TGCGCCAGCAGCTTACTAGGCCAGAACACCGGGGAGCTGTTTTTT. Its translation is CASSLLGQNTGELFF.

The chain carries TRBV5-6 and TRBJ2-5; D perhaps matches TRBD1 (6 bases). Per the germline V gene, CDR1 is SGHDT and CDR2 is YYEEEE. CDR3 length equals 13 residues. V dropped 4 bases and J dropped 5 bases, with 12 bases sitting between them. The DNA of the CDR3 is TGTGCCAGCAGCCTACACAGGGTTGAGACCCAGTACTTC. Amino acids: CASSLHRVETQYF.

With regard to this clonotype: A read error may explain this, as a much larger clone is one base away. The V gene is TRBV7-2, the J gene TRBJ2-7; the D is unclear. The germline V gene encodes CDR1 SGHTA and CDR2 FQGNSA. The CDR3 covers 15 residues. Trimming removed 5 bases from V and 5 bases from J, with 19 bases in between. The CDR3 reads CASSHRQAVSDEQYF. The CDR3 DNA reads TGTGCCAGCAGCCATAGACAAGCCGTGTCCGACGAGCAGTACTTC.

This clonotype was observed a handful of times. The junction shows a germline mismatch at one end, possibly a read error. The chain uses TRBV10-3 and TRBJ2-1; D not resolved. This CDR3 has 14 residues. The germline CDR1 and CDR2 sequences are ENHRY and SYGVKD. The CDR3 coding sequence is TGTGCCAGCAGTCTGGGGTGGTCCTACAATGAGCAGTTCTTC. The encoded protein is CASSLGWSYNEQFF.

This clonotype was seen at least ten times. The rearrangement joins TRBV19 to TRBJ2-7; 9 bases fit TRBD1. CDR3 length equals 17 residues. The J segment lost 3 bases and the V segment lost 3 bases, leaving 12 bases of the junction unmatched. Germline V gene lookup returns CDR1 LNHDA and CDR2 SQIVND (reference sequence). The CDR3 here is CASSIGTGLNQGYEQYF. The DNA of the CDR3 is TGTGCCAGTAGTATCGGGACAGGGCTCAACCAGGGCTACGAGCAGTACTTC.

The gene calls are TRBV7-9 and TRBJ2-3; D is ambiguous. Per germline, CDR1 SEHNR and CDR2 FQNEAQ (reference sequence). CDR3 size: 13 residues. Trimming removed 6 bases at V and 2 bases at J, with 9 bases between. The CDR3 DNA sequence: TGTGCCAGCAGTCCCCGCTACACAGATACGCAGTATTTT. Its translation: CASSPRYTDTQYF.

The V call is TRBV9, the J call TRBJ1-1; the match to TRBD1 covers 7 bases. CDR1 and CDR2 (germline): SGDLS, YYNGEE. V gave up 7 bases and J gave up 9 bases; unmatched junction bases: 6. The CDR3 runs 11 residues. CDR3 residues: CASGKGQKAFF. The CDR3 DNA reads as TGTGCCAGCGGGAAGGGACAGAAAGCTTTCTTT.

This rearrangement joins TRBV24-1 to TRBJ2-1; a weak D match, TRBD1 (6 bases). The V gene's germline CDR1 is KGHDR and CDR2 SFDVKD. This CDR3 is built from 15 residues. The V and J ends lost 0 bases and 5 bases respectively, with 10 bases between them. The CDR3 nucleotides are TGTGCCACCAGTGATTTGGAAAGGGACAACAATGAGCAGTTCTTC. The encoded protein is CATSDLERDNNEQFF.

The genes are TRBV24-1 and TRBJ1-1, with TRBD1 matching over 9 bases. CDR3 length equals 13 residues. Germline CDR1 and CDR2: KGHDR and SFDVKD. V dropped 5 bases and J dropped 6; count of bases not matched to a gene: 3. DNA for the CDR3: TGTGCCACCAGTGCAACAGGGGGCGCTGAAGCTTTCTTT. Translating gives CATSATGGAEAFF.

The chain combines TRBV20-1 with TRBJ1-1, with unresolved D. CDR1 is DFQATT and CDR2 is SNEGSKA in the germline V gene (reference sequence). The CDR3 sequence is 13 residues long. The ends were cut back, 3 bases at V and 3 bases at J, with 11 bases in the middle. Written as DNA, the CDR3 is TGCAGTGCTAGTTGGGTGGTCGACACTGAAGCTTTCTTT. Its protein product is CSASWVVDTEAFF.

The V call is TRBV20-1, the J call TRBJ2-1, with D unclear. Germline CDR1 is DFQATT and CDR2 is SNEGSKA (reference sequence). The CDR3 consists of 14 residues. Trimming took 6 bases from V and 4 from J, leaving 16 bases between them. DNA for the CDR3: TGCAGTGCCGACCAGTGGGAAAATTACAATGAGCAGTTCTTC. This encodes CSADQWENYNEQFF.

The chain joins TRBV7-3 to TRBJ2-7; 7 positions agree with TRBD1. The germline CDR1 and CDR2 sequences are SGHTA and FQGTGA. CDR3 size: 15 residues. Germline trimming cut 1 base from V and 6 bases from J; bases unmatched to any gene: 9. This chain's CDR3 is CASSLRQGPTREQYF. CDR3 DNA sequence: TGTGCCAGCAGCTTAAGACAGGGCCCCACGCGCGAGCAGTACTTC.

The chain employs TRBV7-9 and TRBJ1-1; 9 bases are shared with TRBD1. The CDR3 has 15 residues. The germline CDR1 and CDR2 sequences are SEHNR and FQNEAQ (reference sequence). The trim removed 0 bases at V and 4 bases at J, leaving 3 bases unmatched. CDR3 sequence (DNA): TGTGCCAGCAGCTTAGCGACAGGGGGAGGCACTGAAGCTTTCTTT. Its translation is CASSLATGGGTEAFF. Using reference TRBV7-9 and TRBJ1-1 for the parts outside the CDR3, the full variable domain is DTGVSQNPRHKITKRGQNVTFRCDPISEHNRLYWYRQTLGQGPEFLTYFQNEAQLEKSRLLSDRFSAERPKGSFSTLEIQRTEQGDSAMYLCASSLATGGGTEAFFGQGTRLTVV.

The chain has TRBV20-1 and TRBJ2-3; D not certain. The ends were cut back, 1 base at V and 5 bases at J, with 10 bases in the middle. Germline-derived CDR1 and CDR2 are DFQATT and SNEGSKA (reference sequence). The CDR3 is made up of 13 amino acids. CDR3 sequence: CSARVDHRDTQYF. CDR3 DNA: TGCAGTGCTAGAGTAGATCATAGAGATACGCAGTATTTT.